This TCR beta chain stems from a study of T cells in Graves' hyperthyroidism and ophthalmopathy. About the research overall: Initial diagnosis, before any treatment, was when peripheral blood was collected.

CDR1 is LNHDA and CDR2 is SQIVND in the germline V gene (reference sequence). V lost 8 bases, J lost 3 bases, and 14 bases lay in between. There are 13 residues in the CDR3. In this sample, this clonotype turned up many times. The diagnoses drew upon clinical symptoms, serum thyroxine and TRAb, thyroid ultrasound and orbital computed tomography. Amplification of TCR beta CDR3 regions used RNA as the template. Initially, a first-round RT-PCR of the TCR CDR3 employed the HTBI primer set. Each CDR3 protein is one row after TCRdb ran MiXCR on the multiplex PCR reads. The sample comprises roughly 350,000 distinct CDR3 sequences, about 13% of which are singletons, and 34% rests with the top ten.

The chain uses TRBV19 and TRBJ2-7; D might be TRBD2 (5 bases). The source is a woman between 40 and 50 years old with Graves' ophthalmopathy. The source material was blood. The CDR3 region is CASSPGKNYEQYF. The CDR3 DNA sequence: TGTGCCAGTTCGCCGGGGAAAAACTACGAGCAGTACTTC.